Given below is one T cell receptor (beta chain) in context. Patients of the Seattle cohort, enrolled during active infection, were followed longitudinally. In the original processing: Nucleated cell counts were estimated from reference gene primer amplification. Generated by immunoSEQ multiplex PCR, the TCRdb table keeps only in-frame clones and is missing some. V, J and clone size derive from that table, while D and trimming were established from the DNA sequence. The data show about 82,000 clones, approximately 78% seen once. This entry comes from a study of blood T cell repertoires in COVID-19. Whole-study context: Specimens from acute and convalescent COVID-19 originated in the United States, Italy and Spain.

This TCR was sampled from a man aged 60 to 75 with COVID-19, enrolled during active disease. Sequencing was done on a sample of peripheral blood.

The CDR3 sequence is CASSLHRGRSYGYTF. The CDR3 DNA sequence: TGTGCCAGCAGCTTGCACAGGGGGCGCAGCTATGGCTACACCTTC. The V and J genes are TRBV5-6 and TRBJ1-2; TRBD1 matches 9 bases. J was trimmed by 4 bases and V by 1 base; bases with no gene match: 5. Germline V gene lookup returns CDR1 SGHDT and CDR2 YYEEEE. CDR3 length: 15 residues.